Shown below are 15 T cell receptor beta chains from a single sample sequenced in a study of blood T cell repertoires in COVID-19. Data came from immunoSEQ multiplex PCR; TCRdb stores just in-frame clones and leaves some out. This sample has around 140,000 clones, with approximately 80% found just once. The sequencing sample was made of peripheral blood. The receptor source for this set is a human donor in a cohort sampled during active COVID-19.

The rearrangement joins TRBV19 to TRBJ1-2, with TRBD1 as a possible D gene (6 bases). The CDR3 length is 15 residues. The ends were cut back, 4 bases at V and 4 bases at J, with 16 bases in the middle. Germline CDR1 is LNHDA and CDR2 is SQIVND (reference sequence). CDR3 protein: CASSRNRDRSYGYTF. The CDR3 DNA sequence: TGTGCCAGTAGTAGAAACAGGGATCGAAGCTATGGCTACACCTTC.

The rearrangement joins TRBV4-3 to TRBJ1-3; D remains ambiguous. The V and J ends lost 6 bases and 1 base respectively, with 10 bases between them. Germline V gene sequence: CDR1 LGHNA, CDR2 YSLEER. The CDR3 contains 14 residues. Written as DNA, the CDR3 is TGCGCCAGCAGTCCGACTCTGTCTGGAAACACCATATATTTT. Its translation: CASSPTLSGNTIYF.

The V call is TRBV2, the J call TRBJ1-2; 10 nucleotides align to TRBD1. The CDR3 runs to 14 residues. Germline loops: CDR1 SNHLY, CDR2 FYNNEI. Losses at the gene ends were 4 bases for V and 6 bases for J; bases not matched to a gene: 5. The CDR3 DNA reads TGTGCCAGCAGTGGATCTGGACAGGGGGATGGCTACACCTTC. Translation: CASSGSGQGDGYTF.

This clone was counted ten times or more. The chain combines TRBV6-6 with TRBJ1-2; 12 nucleotides align to TRBD1. Germline V gene sequence: CDR1 MNHNY, CDR2 SVGAGI (reference sequence). With 6 bases clipped from V and 7 bases from J, the junction kept 12 bases outside the gene matches. The CDR3 covers 16 residues. Here the CDR3 reads CASRYQGQGARGGYTF. The DNA for the CDR3 is TGTGCCAGCAGATACCAGGGACAGGGGGCGCGAGGTGGCTACACCTTC.

This clone was recorded only once. The rearrangement links TRBV4-3 to TRBJ1-5, with D possibly matching TRBD1 (5 bases). The germline V and J ends were trimmed by 2 bases and 2 bases, with 13 bases remaining between them. CDR1 and CDR2 from the germline V gene are LGHNA and YSLEER. CDR3 length equals 16 residues. The DNA of the CDR3 is TGCGCCAGCAGCCAATCGGACGCGGGGGGCAATCAGCCCCAGCATTTT. This sequence encodes CASSQSDAGGNQPQHF.

V gene TRBV19 combines with J gene TRBJ2-1, with D perhaps matching TRBD1 (6 bases). Per germline, CDR1 LNHDA and CDR2 SQIVND (reference sequence). The V gene lost 2 bases and the J gene lost 8 bases, with 10 bases spanning the gap. The CDR3 is 13 amino acids. CDR3 sequence (DNA): TGTGCCAGTAGTATATATCCAGGGGATGAGCAGTTCTTC. Translating it yields CASSIYPGDEQFF.

This chain joins TRBV19 and TRBJ1-2; D ambiguous. Trimming removed 5 bases at V and 3 bases at J, with 13 bases between. CDR3 length: 14 amino acids. Germline values: CDR1 LNHDA, CDR2 SQIVND (reference sequence). The CDR3 sequence: CASSSPWRDYGYTF. The CDR3 DNA reads TGTGCCAGTAGTTCCCCCTGGAGGGACTATGGCTACACCTTC.

This clone was recorded many times. V gene TRBV5-1 combines with J gene TRBJ2-3; TRBD1 agrees at 9 bases. CDR1 and CDR2 from the germline V gene are SGHRS and YFSETQ. The CDR3 loop spans 17 amino acids. V shed 3 bases, J shed 0 bases, and the junction held 8 bases outside the gene matches. The CDR3 region is CASSSMETGGSTDTQYF. The CDR3 nucleotides are TGCGCCAGCAGCTCTATGGAGACAGGGGGAAGCACAGATACGCAGTATTTT.

The chain employs TRBV29-1 and TRBJ2-5; a possible D gene is TRBD1 (6 bases). This CDR3 has 13 amino acids. Looked up from germline, CDR1 is SQVTM and CDR2 is ANQGSEA. The V gene lost 4 bases and the J gene lost 1 base, with 10 bases spanning the gap. Here the CDR3 DNA reads TGCAGCGTTGGACAGGCGCCCCAAGAGACCCAGTACTTC. Protein product: CSVGQAPQETQYF.

Here the CDR3 reads CASSWNRGTGNTIYF. Written as DNA, the CDR3 is TGTGCCAGCAGCTGGAACAGGGGAACTGGAAACACCATATATTTT. V gene TRBV2 combines with J gene TRBJ1-3; TRBD1 aligns across 7 bases. This CDR3 has 15 amino acids. Per the germline V gene, CDR1 is SNHLY and CDR2 is FYNNEI. The ends lost 6 bases at V and 2 bases at J; junction bases unmatched: 7.

The chain couples TRBV2 to TRBJ2-1; 15 nucleotides align to TRBD2. The junction had 7 bases not matched to a gene; V was cut back by 6 bases and J by 7 bases. Germline-derived CDR1 and CDR2 are SNHLY and FYNNEI. This CDR3 comprises 16 residues. The CDR3 DNA reads TGTGCCAGCAGGAGGGGACTAGCGGGGGGAGTTAATGAGCAGTTCTTC. Amino acid sequence: CASRRGLAGGVNEQFF.

The J gene is TRBJ2-7, the V gene TRBV4-2; weak D call: TRBD2 (5 bases). The CDR3 totals 16 residues. Trimming pared 0 bases from V and 3 bases from J, leaving 15 bases between. Germline CDR1 and CDR2: LGHNA and YNFKEQ. The CDR3 nucleotides are TGTGCCAGCAGCCAAGACTTGACGGGGAATGTCTACGAGCAGTACTTC. Protein: CASSQDLTGNVYEQYF.

The genes are TRBV3-1 (or the pseudogene TRBV3-2) and TRBJ2-7, with D perhaps TRBD2 (6 bases). The germline gives CDR1 LGHDT, CDR2 YNNKEL (reference sequence). The CDR3 totals 15 residues. V was clipped by 4 bases and J by 2 bases, with 15 bases between them. CDR3 in DNA: TGTGCCAGCAGCCCCGGGAGCGGCGTCCCCTACGAGCAGTACTTC. It yields the protein CASSPGSGVPYEQYF.

The count of this clone is one. The genes are TRBV3-1 (or the pseudogene TRBV3-2) and TRBJ2-5, with TRBD1 matching over 8 bases. With 4 bases clipped from V and 5 bases from J, the junction kept 6 bases outside the gene matches. Germline values: CDR1 LGHDT, CDR2 YNNKEL (reference sequence). The length of the CDR3 is 14 residues. The CDR3: CASSLWTGQETQYF. The CDR3 DNA is TGTGCCAGCAGCCTGTGGACAGGGCAGGAGACCCAGTACTTC.

This chain links TRBV11-3 with TRBJ2-1, with 8 positions matching TRBD2. This CDR3 comprises 15 residues. Germline lookup yields CDR1 SGHNT and CDR2 YENEEA. The V segment lost 2 bases and the J segment 7 bases; nucleotides outside the gene matches: 7. This chain's CDR3 is CASSLSGRKRNEQFF. The CDR3, as DNA: TGTGCCAGCAGCTTAAGCGGGAGAAAAAGGAATGAGCAGTTCTTC. Complete variable domain (other parts from reference TRBV11-3 and TRBJ2-1): EAGVVQSPRYKIIEKKQPVAFWCNPISGHNTLYWYLQNLGQGPELLIRYENEEAVDDSQLPKDRFSAERLKGVDSTLKIQPAELGDSAVYLCASSLSGRKRNEQFFGPGTRLTVL.